The rows below give T cell receptor beta chains drawn from one sample of a study of blood T cell repertoires in COVID-19. Only in-frame clones appear in the TCRdb table, and some are missing; sequencing was by immunoSEQ multiplex PCR. The sample contains some 1,800 clones, approximately 84% of which appear only once. Source material: peripheral blood. All receptors come from a man aged 70-80 years with active COVID-19. The CDR3 runs from the conserved cysteine through the conserved F or W. Fields, in order: J gene, clone size, V gene, D gene, CDR3 DNA, CDR3 protein. The D gene is left open where the match is weak. Part of the rows lack a size; the others show once, few, many or a class for expanded clones.

>TRBJ2-3|-|TRBV3-1/TRBV3-2|TRBD2
TGTGCCAGCAGACCTAGCGGGAGGTCCGATACGCAGTATTTT
CASRPSGRSDTQYF
>TRBJ2-1|-|TRBV28|TRBD1
TGTGCCAGCAGTTTAACGCAGGGGGCCGTTGAGCAGTTCTTC
CASSLTQGAVEQFF
>TRBJ2-7|-|TRBV2|-
TGTGCCAGCATAGGGAGTGACTCCTACGAGCAGTACTTC
CASIGSDSYEQYF
>TRBJ2-3|once|TRBV6-2/TRBV6-3|TRBD2
TGTGCCAGCAGTTTGGAAGCGGGGGGGACAACAGATACGCAGTATTTT
CASSLEAGGTTDTQYF
>TRBJ2-5|-|TRBV4-1|-
TGCGCCAGCAGCCAACCACAGGAAATCCAAGAGACCCAGTACTTC
CASSQPQEIQETQYF
>TRBJ1-6|once|TRBV7-2|TRBD1
TGTGCCAGCAGCTTAACCCCAGGGGGTTCACCCCTCCACTTT
CASSLTPGGSPLHF
>TRBJ1-1|-|TRBV6-5|-
TGTGCCAGCAGGGTACAGGGTAAGAACACTGAAGCTTTCTTT
CASRVQGKNTEAFF
>TRBJ2-5|few|TRBV15|-
TGTGCCACCAGCAGAGTAGCTGGCCAAGAGACCCAGTACTTC
CATSRVAGQETQYF
>TRBJ1-2|once|TRBV5-5|-
TGTGCCAGCAGCTTGAGGGAGGGTGGCTTTGCATTTCATGGCTACACCTTC
CASSLREGGFAFHGYTF
>TRBJ1-1|-|TRBV7-2|-
TGTGCCAGCAGCTTTAGTCAGGGAGGGACTGAAGCTTTCTTT
CASSFSQGGTEAFF
>TRBJ2-5|-|TRBV24-1|TRBD2
TGTGCCACCGACGGGGGGTACGGGGAGACCCAGTACTTC
CATDGGYGETQYF
>TRBJ1-4|-|TRBV7-9|-
TGTGCCAGCAGCTTGGCAGCAACTAATGAAAAACTGTTTTTT
CASSLAATNEKLFF
>TRBJ1-3|-|TRBV19|-
TGTGCCAGTACCCTCCAGGCAGGAACCTCTGGAAACACCATATATTTT
CASTLQAGTSGNTIYF
>TRBJ1-1|once|TRBV13|-
TGTGCCAGCAGCTTACGAACAGTAAACACTGAAGCTTTCTTT
CASSLRTVNTEAFF
>TRBJ2-5|-|TRBV5-6|TRBD1
TGTGCCAGCAGCTGGGGGACAGGAGTTATGGAGACCCAGTACTTC
CASSWGTGVMETQYF
>TRBJ1-2|-|TRBV15|TRBD1
TGTGCCACCAGCAGAGAAACAGGGGACTATGGCTACACCTTC
CATSRETGDYGYTF
>TRBJ1-2|-|TRBV3-1/TRBV3-2|-
TGTGCCAGCAGCCACCTCCGGGAAACCGAGGGCTACACCTTC
CASSHLRETEGYTF
>TRBJ2-3|-|TRBV7-2|TRBD2
TGTGCCAGCAGCCTGGGACTAGCGGGAGCGCCCTACCCCACAGATACGCAGTATTTT
CASSLGLAGAPYPTDTQYF
>TRBJ1-1|-|TRBV7-2|TRBD1
TGTGCCAGCAGCTTAGTGGCCGGGACAGGGGTCACGGACACTGAAGCTTTCTTT
CASSLVAGTGVTDTEAFF
>TRBJ1-4|-|TRBV18|TRBD1
TGTGCCAGCTCGCTAATTGCATCAGGGGGCGAGGAAAAACTGTTTTTT
CASSLIASGGEEKLFF
>TRBJ1-6|once|TRBV5-8|-
TGTGCCAGCAGCCGGACACAGGGAAATTCACCCCTCCACTTT
CASSRTQGNSPLHF
>TRBJ2-2|-|TRBV9|-
TGTGCCAGCAGCGTAGGAAGGGGCGACACCGGGGAGCTGTTTTTT
CASSVGRGDTGELFF
>TRBJ2-5|-|TRBV4-2|TRBD1
TGTGCCAGCAGCCAAGACGACAGGGAACAAGAGACCCAGTACTTC
CASSQDDREQETQYF
>TRBJ1-5|-|TRBV7-9|-
TGTGCCAGCAGCATACAGGGTGAACAGCCCCAGCATTTT
CASSIQGEQPQHF
>TRBJ1-5|-|TRBV6-6|-
TGTGCCAGCAGTTACGGTTGGGCTAATCAGCCCCAGCATTTT
CASSYGWANQPQHF
>TRBJ2-1|-|TRBV10-3|-
TGTGCCATCAGTGTCGGAGAGAATGAGCAGTTCTTC
CAISVGENEQFF
>TRBJ2-7|-|TRBV27|TRBD1
TGTGCCAGCAGTTTAGAAGGGGGCGCGAGCTACGAGCAGTACTTC
CASSLEGGASYEQYF
>TRBJ2-7|once|TRBV20-1|TRBD2
TGCAGTGCTAGTTTGCGGGGGGCGACATACGAGCAGTACTTC
CSASLRGATYEQYF
>TRBJ1-5|-|TRBV5-1|TRBD1
TGCGCCAGCAGCTTGGCTGGGACAGGCGTTAATCAGCCCCAGCATTTT
CASSLAGTGVNQPQHF
>TRBJ2-1|-|TRBV27|-
TGTGCCAGCACCCCTACGATGAGGTGGAGCTCCTACAATGAGCAGTTCTTC
CASTPTMRWSSYNEQFF
>TRBJ2-5|once|TRBV10-1|TRBD1
TGCGCCAGCGGGACAGGGGAGAAGACCCAGTACTTC
CASGTGEKTQYF
>TRBJ2-1|-|TRBV29-1|-
TGCAGCGTTGGGCGTCGGGACTACAATGAGCAGTTCTTC
CSVGRRDYNEQFF
>TRBJ1-4|once|TRBV11-3|-
TGTGCCAGCAGCTTAGTAGGAGCGGGAGTGGGTGAAAAACTGTTTTTT
CASSLVGAGVGEKLFF
>TRBJ2-3|-|TRBV10-3|-
TGTGCCATCGGTCAGGGTCTCGGCACAGATACGCAGTATTTT
CAIGQGLGTDTQYF
>TRBJ1-2|-|TRBV6-5|TRBD1
TGTGCCAGCAGTCGACAGGGCCTGGAGGTTGGCTACACCTTC
CASSRQGLEVGYTF
>TRBJ2-7|-|TRBV27|-
TGTGCCAGCAGTCCTCGAGACTACTACGAGCAGTACTTC
CASSPRDYYEQYF
>TRBJ2-7|-|TRBV5-6|-
TGTGCCAGCAGCCCAGGGTCACCCTACGAGCAGTACTTC
CASSPGSPYEQYF
>TRBJ2-3|once|TRBV2|-
TGTGCCAGCAGTGAGCAACAGCTCACAGATACGCAGTATTTT
CASSEQQLTDTQYF
>TRBJ1-1|-|TRBV6-5|TRBD1
TGTGCCAGCAGCCCCTTACAGGGGGCCCTCACTGAAGCTTTCTTT
CASSPLQGALTEAFF
>TRBJ1-1|-|TRBV5-1|-
TGCGCCAGCAGCCTGACGGGACACGCGAACACTGAAGCTTTCTTT
CASSLTGHANTEAFF
>TRBJ2-7|-|TRBV11-3|TRBD1
TGTGCCAGCAGCGCCGCAGCCGGGAGACAGGGGTCCTACGAGCAGTACTTC
CASSAAAGRQGSYEQYF
>TRBJ1-1|-|TRBV2|-
TGTGCCAGCAGTGAGGGGGCCATAAGATCCACTGAAGCTTTCTTT
CASSEGAIRSTEAFF
>TRBJ1-2|-|TRBV5-4|TRBD1
TGTGCCAGCAGCTACTCCGGGACAGGCAACTATGGCTACACCTTC
CASSYSGTGNYGYTF
>TRBJ1-1|-|TRBV2|-
TGTGCCAGCAGTGATGGGTGGACAGTGAACACTGAAGCTTTCTTT
CASSDGWTVNTEAFF